Following are 28 T cell receptor beta chains from one sample sequenced in a study of cytomegalovirus exposure and HLA in healthy donors. A multiplex PCR was run with 60 Vbeta primers and 13 Jbeta primers. The data were produced by immunoSEQ multiplex PCR, yet TCRdb's version contains in-frame clones alone and is incomplete. The sample contains about 150,000 clones, under 80% of which appear only once. The sequenced material came from PBMCs. All receptors come from a woman between 50 and 59 years old in good health and CMV-seropositive.

The table lists this clone with a count of one. This chain links TRBV18 with TRBJ2-3; maybe TRBD1 (6 bases). The CDR3 sequence is 14 residues long. Looked up from germline, CDR1 is KGHSH and CDR2 is LQKENI. V was trimmed by 6 bases and J by 6 bases, leaving 16 bases between them. CDR3 sequence (DNA): TGTGCCAGCTCGCGAGGGGGAAGATGGGATACGCAGTATTTT. Translated, it gives CASSRGGRWDTQYF. The complete variable domain, with remaining parts taken from reference TRBV18 and TRBJ2-3, reads NAGVMQNPRHLVRRRGQEARLRCSPMKGHSHVYWYRQLPEEGLKFMVYLQKENIIDESGMPKERFSAEFPKEGPSILRIQQVVRGDSAAYFCASSRGGRWDTQYFGPGTRLTVL.

J is TRBJ2-2 and V is TRBV7-9; D may be TRBD1 (6 bases). The V gene lost 1 base and the J gene lost 5 bases, with 8 bases spanning the gap. Per the germline V gene, CDR1 is SEHNR and CDR2 is FQNEAQ (reference sequence). CDR3 length: 14 amino acids. Here the CDR3 reads CASSLVDRTGELFF. As DNA, the CDR3 is TGTGCCAGCAGCTTAGTGGACAGAACCGGGGAGCTGTTTTTT.

The chain joins TRBV9 to TRBJ2-3; no clear D. Germline-derived CDR1 and CDR2 are SGDLS and YYNGEE. This CDR3 has 14 residues. V was cut by 2 bases and J by 1 base, with 8 bases left in between. Here the CDR3 DNA reads TGTGCCAGCAGCGTTCTATTTGGCACAGATACGCAGTATTTT. This gives the protein CASSVLFGTDTQYF.

The rearrangement joins TRBV10-1 to TRBJ2-2, with 7 bases identical to TRBD2. Looked up from germline, CDR1 is WNHNN and CDR2 is SYGVQD (reference sequence). After removal of 3 bases from V and 5 bases from J, the junction contained 6 bases not matched to a gene. The CDR3 is made up of 15 amino acids. This chain's CDR3 is CASSESLGGTGELFF. The CDR3 bases are TGCGCCAGCAGTGAAAGTCTGGGGGGGACCGGGGAGCTGTTTTTT.

The chain carries TRBV6-1 and TRBJ1-6; no definite D call. The CDR3 totals 14 residues. V was trimmed by 2 bases and J by 8 bases, leaving 10 bases between them. From germline, CDR1 is MNHNS and CDR2 SASEGT. CDR3 protein: CASSERLGYSPLHF. CDR3 in DNA: TGTGCCAGCAGTGAAAGGTTGGGCTATTCACCCCTCCACTTT.

This clone has only one observation. The chain carries TRBV5-4 and TRBJ2-1; 10 bases align to TRBD1. Germline V lookup: CDR1 SGHNT, CDR2 YYREEE (reference sequence). With V trimmed by 5 bases and J by 0 bases, 2 bases remained unmatched. The CDR3 length is 15 residues. CDR3 protein: CASRGDRGSYNEQFF. CDR3 bases: TGTGCCAGCAGGGGGGACAGGGGCTCCTACAATGAGCAGTTCTTC.

The V gene is TRBV13, the J gene TRBJ1-6; D is possibly TRBD1 (6 bases). The CDR3 consists of 14 residues. CDR1 and CDR2 from the germline V gene are PRHDT and FYEKMQ (reference sequence). V was cut by 0 bases and J by 9 bases, with 9 bases left in between. The CDR3: CASSLGQGVSPLHF. The CDR3, as DNA: TGTGCCAGCAGCTTAGGACAGGGAGTTTCACCCCTCCACTTT.

CDR3 sequence (DNA): TGCGCCAGCAGCTTGGCCGGGGAAACCTACAATGAGCAGTTCTTC. Residues: CASSLAGETYNEQFF. The genes are TRBV5-1 and TRBJ2-1; a weak D match, TRBD2 (5 bases). V was shortened by 0 bases and J by 2 bases, with 9 bases between the two germline ends. This CDR3 contains 15 residues. Per the germline V gene, CDR1 is SGHRS and CDR2 is YFSETQ.

This sequence joins TRBV5-4 and TRBJ2-3, with 7 bases that match TRBD1. V shed 3 bases, J shed 2 bases, and the junction held 9 bases outside the gene matches. The CDR3 has 16 residues. Germline values: CDR1 SGHNT, CDR2 YYREEE (reference sequence). CDR3 sequence reads: CASSSPTGAHTDTQYF. The CDR3 nucleotides read TGTGCCAGCAGCTCCCCTACAGGGGCCCACACAGATACGCAGTATTTT.

V usage is TRBV19 and J usage is TRBJ1-5; tentatively, D is TRBD1 (5 bases). The CDR3 has 14 residues. The V end lost 2 bases, the J end lost 3 bases, and 8 bases lay between the germline ends. Looked up from germline, CDR1 is LNHDA and CDR2 is SQIVND (reference sequence). The CDR3 coding sequence is TGTGCCAGTAGTATAAGACAGAACAATCAGCCCCAGCATTTT. It translates to CASSIRQNNQPQHF.

This clone showed up just once. The V call is TRBV2, the J call TRBJ2-1; 11 positions agree with TRBD1. Germline CDR1 and CDR2: SNHLY and FYNNEI. Trimming at V came to 9 bases and at J to 5 bases, leaving 6 bases not matched to a gene. The CDR3 covers 14 residues. The CDR3 DNA reads TGTGCCAGGAGGACAGGGGGCGCTCACAATGAGCAGTTCTTC. It codes for CARRTGGAHNEQFF.

The chain has TRBV6-1 and TRBJ2-3, with 8 bases that match TRBD2. Looked up from germline, CDR1 is MNHNS and CDR2 is SASEGT. The V gene end was trimmed by 8 bases and the J gene end by 1 base; junction bases not matched to a gene: 5. The CDR3 spans 14 residues. Here the CDR3 reads CASVRRGGTDTQYF. CDR3 sequence (DNA): TGTGCCAGCGTCCGGCGGGGGGGCACAGATACGCAGTATTTT.

The V call is TRBV5-1, the J call TRBJ2-3; D ambiguous. V was clipped by 2 bases and J by 0 bases, with 7 bases between them. Germline V gene lookup returns CDR1 SGHRS and CDR2 YFSETQ. The CDR3 totals 14 residues. In DNA form, the CDR3 reads TGCGCCAGCAGCTTAGTGGAGAGCACAGATACGCAGTATTTT. It specifies CASSLVESTDTQYF.

The rearrangement uses TRBV27 and TRBJ2-7, with a weak D call TRBD1 (5 bases). V was cut by 5 bases and J by 3 bases, with 8 bases left in between. Germline V gives CDR1 MNHEY, CDR2 SMNVEV (reference sequence). The CDR3 runs 12 residues. Here the CDR3 reads CASSHDSYEQYF. The CDR3 coding sequence is TGTGCCAGCAGTCATGACAGCTACGAGCAGTACTTC.

This chain joins TRBV19 and TRBJ2-2; 9 nucleotides align to TRBD1. Losses at the gene ends were 3 bases for V and 7 bases for J; bases not matched to a gene: 3. CDR1 LNHDA and CDR2 SQIVND come from the germline V gene (reference sequence). The CDR3 runs to 14 residues. The DNA of the CDR3 is TGTGCCAGTAGTATTGGACAGGGGAACGGGGAGCTGTTTTTT. Encoded protein: CASSIGQGNGELFF. Looking up the rest from reference TRBV19 and TRBJ2-2 gives the full variable domain: DGGITQSPKYLFRKEGQNVTLSCEQNLNHDAMYWYRQDPGQGLRLIYYSQIVNDFQKGDIAEGYSVSREKKESFPLTVTSAQKNPTAFYLCASSIGQGNGELFFGEGSRLTVL.

The rearrangement uses TRBV9 and TRBJ1-6; 9 bases align to TRBD1. Germline V gene lookup returns CDR1 SGDLS and CDR2 YYNGEE. The CDR3 is made up of 14 amino acids. The J segment lost 8 bases and the V segment lost 1 base, leaving 1 base of the junction unmatched. This CDR3 is CASSVTGGDSPLHF. CDR3 DNA sequence: TGTGCCAGCAGCGTAACAGGGGGCGATTCACCCCTCCACTTT.

This clone was picked up a small number of times. The rearrangement joins TRBV6-1 to TRBJ2-3; D unresolved. Germline-derived CDR1 and CDR2 are MNHNS and SASEGT. The CDR3 is 15 residues long. V was pared by 2 bases and J by 2 bases, with 11 bases between. Here the CDR3 DNA reads TGTGCCAGCAGTGAATCCAGCGCGCACACAGATACGCAGTATTTT. Its translation is CASSESSAHTDTQYF.

The V call is TRBV7-2, the J call TRBJ2-6; D is possibly TRBD2 (5 bases). The length of the CDR3 is 15 residues. Trimming left V 8 bases short and J 4 bases short, with 15 bases between. Germline loops: CDR1 SGHTA, CDR2 FQGNSA. CDR3 nucleotide sequence: TGTGCCAGCGGACCGAGATCGGGAGGGGCCAACGTCCTGACTTTC. It is translated as CASGPRSGGANVLTF.

The chain couples TRBV30 to TRBJ1-2, with a tentative D call TRBD1 (5 bases). Germline values: CDR1 GTSNPN, CDR2 SVGIG (reference sequence). Trimming removed 1 base from V and 1 base from J, with 7 bases in between. The CDR3 has 13 residues. CDR3 nucleotides: TGTGCCTGGAGTGCCGGGGGTAACTATGGCTACACCTTC. Its protein is CAWSAGGNYGYTF.

The V gene is TRBV19, the J gene TRBJ2-7; 7 nucleotides align to TRBD1. After removal of 1 base from V and 0 bases from J, the junction contained 3 bases not matched to a gene. The CDR3 runs 15 residues. Germline V CDR1 and CDR2: LNHDA, SQIVND (reference sequence). This CDR3 reads CASSIGTGYSYEQYF. CDR3 in DNA: TGTGCCAGTAGTATAGGGACAGGATACTCCTACGAGCAGTACTTC.

This clone appeared a single time. The rearrangement uses TRBV11-2 and TRBJ1-1, with D possibly TRBD1 on 6 matching bases. The CDR3 is 14 residues long. Trimming shortened V by 2 bases and J by 1 base, and 8 bases separated the two germline ends. Germline CDR1 reads SGHAT; CDR2 reads FQNNGV. CDR3 nucleotides: TGTGCCAGCAGCTTACTACAGGGGAACACTGAAGCTTTCTTT. Its protein product is CASSLLQGNTEAFF.

V is TRBV6-1 and J is TRBJ1-5; D call uncertain. There are 20 residues in the CDR3. Germline CDR1 and CDR2: MNHNS and SASEGT. Trimming stripped 0 bases from V and 1 base from J, with 22 bases between. CDR3 residues: CASSEAVILGLPASNQPQHF. The CDR3, as DNA: TGTGCCAGCAGTGAAGCTGTCATTCTAGGACTCCCAGCAAGCAATCAGCCCCAGCATTTT.

The rearrangement joins TRBV7-8 to TRBJ2-1; D is perhaps TRBD1 (6 bases). With 1 base removed from V and 14 bases from J, the gap between germline ends came to 15 bases. Germline V gene lookup returns CDR1 SGHVS and CDR2 FQNEAQ. CDR3 length: 13 amino acids. CDR3 sequence reads: CASSLGQAVREFF. Here the CDR3 DNA reads TGTGCCAGCAGCTTAGGACAGGCGGTAAGGGAGTTCTTC.

This chain links TRBV4-1 with TRBJ2-7; perhaps TRBD1 as D (5 bases). The V gene's germline CDR1 is MGHRA and CDR2 YSYEKL. Trimming cost V 0 bases and J 2 bases, with 11 bases left between them. CDR3 size: 15 residues. CDR3 in amino acids: CASSQDPGPPYEQYF. In nucleotides, the CDR3 is TGCGCCAGCAGCCAAGATCCAGGGCCCCCCTACGAGCAGTACTTC.

The CDR3 DNA is TGCGCCAGCAGCTCTGACAGGGGGCCGGAGTGTGGCTACACCTTC. Translation gives CASSSDRGPECGYTF. The chain is built from TRBV5-1 and TRBJ1-2; 10 bases fit TRBD1. The V segment lost 3 bases and the J segment 7 bases; nucleotides outside the gene matches: 9. Germline CDR1 and CDR2: SGHRS and YFSETQ. The CDR3 extends over 15 amino acids.

The rearrangement uses TRBV7-9 and TRBJ2-3, with 13 bases matching TRBD2. The germline V gene has CDR1 SEHNR and CDR2 FQNEAQ (reference sequence). J gave up 3 bases and V 5 bases, and 2 bases lay outside the gene matches. The CDR3 runs 15 residues. The CDR3 is CASSRTSGGTDTQYF. As DNA, the CDR3 is TGTGCCAGCAGCCGGACTAGCGGGGGAACAGATACGCAGTATTTT.

In this sample, this clone turned up a few times. The V and J genes are TRBV4-1 and TRBJ1-5, with D uncertain. Trimming took 4 bases from V and 2 from J, leaving 9 bases between them. The CDR3 consists of 14 residues. CDR1 MGHRA and CDR2 YSYEKL come from the germline V gene. The CDR3 sequence is CASSPLGGNQPQHF. In DNA form, the CDR3 reads TGCGCCAGCAGCCCCCTGGGAGGCAATCAGCCCCAGCATTTT.

CDR3 sequence reads: CASSLGLEGASYTEAFF. The CDR3, as DNA: TGCGCCAGCAGCCTTGGGCTAGAGGGAGCATCGTACACTGAAGCTTTCTTT. The V call is TRBV5-1, the J call TRBJ1-1; no firm D call. This CDR3 comprises 17 residues. Trimming left V 4 bases short and J 3 bases short, with 22 bases between. CDR1 and CDR2 (germline): SGHRS, YFSETQ.